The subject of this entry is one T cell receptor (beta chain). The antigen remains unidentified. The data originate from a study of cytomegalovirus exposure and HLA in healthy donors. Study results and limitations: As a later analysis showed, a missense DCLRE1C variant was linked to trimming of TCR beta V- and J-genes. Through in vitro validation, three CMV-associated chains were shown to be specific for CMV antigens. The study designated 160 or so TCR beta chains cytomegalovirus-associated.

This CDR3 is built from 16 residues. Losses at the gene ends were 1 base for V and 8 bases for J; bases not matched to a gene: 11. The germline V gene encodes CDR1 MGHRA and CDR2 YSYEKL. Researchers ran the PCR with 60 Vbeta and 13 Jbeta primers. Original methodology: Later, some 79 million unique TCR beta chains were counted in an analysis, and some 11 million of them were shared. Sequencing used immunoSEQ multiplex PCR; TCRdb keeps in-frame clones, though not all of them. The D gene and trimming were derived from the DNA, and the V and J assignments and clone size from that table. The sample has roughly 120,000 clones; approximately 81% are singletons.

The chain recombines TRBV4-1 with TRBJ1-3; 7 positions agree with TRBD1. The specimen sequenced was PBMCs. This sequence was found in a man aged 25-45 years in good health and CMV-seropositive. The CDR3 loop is CASSQGTDRSSHTIYF. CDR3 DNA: TGCGCCAGCAGCCAAGGGACGGACAGGTCAAGTCACACCATATATTTT.